These T cell receptor beta chains were read from a single sample in a study of T cell changes during pregnancy in multiple sclerosis. Libraries were prepared by immunoSEQ multiplex PCR; TCRdb keeps only in-frame clonotypes and omits some of them. The sample consists of about 70,000 clones, 85% to 95% of them appearing once. The sample consisted of peripheral blood, taken before pregnancy. These receptors all come from a female donor with multiple sclerosis, enrolled in a pregnancy study. Each CDR3 is given with its conserved first and last residue. The D gene is left open where the match is weak. Only some rows state a clone size, as once, few, many or a class for expanded clones.

d_call j_call v_call clone_size cdr3_nt cdr3_aa
NA TRBJ2-7 TRBV29-1 NA TGCAGCGTGACTGAGGGCTACGAGCAGTACTTC CSVTEGYEQYF
NA TRBJ2-5 TRBV27 once TGTGCCAGCAGTTTCACCGACCAGCAGCGGACCCAGTACTTC CASSFTDQQRTQYF
NA TRBJ2-1 TRBV4-3 NA TGCGCCAGCAGCCAAGATCCACAGGGAGGGAATGAGCAGTTCTTC CASSQDPQGGNEQFF
TRBD2 TRBJ2-3 TRBV6-5 NA TGTGCCAGCAGTTACTCGCGGGAGGGGACAGATACGCAGTATTTT CASSYSREGTDTQYF
NA TRBJ2-7 TRBV20-1 NA TGCAGTGCTACCCTATACGAGCAGTACTTC CSATLYEQYF
NA TRBJ2-4 TRBV28 once TGTGCCAGCAGCTCGTCGGGAGCAGGGAAGAGAGACATTCAGTACTTC CASSSSGAGKRDIQYF
NA TRBJ1-2 TRBV11-2 NA TGTGCCAGCAGCTTAGATCTCTGGGGCGGTGGCTACACCTTC CASSLDLWGGGYTF
TRBD1 TRBJ2-2 TRBV6-5 NA TGTGCCAGCACGACAGGGGCCAGGAACACCGGGGAGCTGTTTTTT CASTTGARNTGELFF
TRBD1 TRBJ1-5 TRBV2 NA TGTGCCAGCACGGATAGGACAGGTCAGCCCCAGCATTTT CASTDRTGQPQHF
NA TRBJ2-3 TRBV2 NA TGTGCCACACCCCCACGGGATTTCACAGATACGCAGTATTTT CATPPRDFTDTQYF
TRBD1 TRBJ2-1 TRBV11-3 NA TGTGCCAGCAGCGAGGGACAGGGGGGGCCAAATGAGCAGTTCTTC CASSEGQGGPNEQFF
NA TRBJ1-1 TRBV5-6 NA TGTGCCAGCAGCTGGGGGGGCGTATCGAACACTGAAGCTTTCTTT CASSWGGVSNTEAFF
TRBD2 TRBJ2-2 TRBV7-2 NA TGTGCCAGCAGCTTTGCTCGCGGGAGGGCCACCGGGGAGCTGTTTTTT CASSFARGRATGELFF
TRBD1 TRBJ1-2 TRBV9 NA TGTGCCAGCAGCGTAGAGGACAGGCGAGGGGGCTACACCTTC CASSVEDRRGGYTF
TRBD2 TRBJ2-2 TRBV13 NA TGTGCCAGCAGCGGGACTAGCGGGGAGCTGTTTTTT CASSGTSGELFF
NA TRBJ2-7 TRBV7-2 NA TGTGCCAGCGCCTGGAGCGGGTACTACGAGCAGTACTTC CASAWSGYYEQYF
TRBD2 TRBJ2-5 TRBV5-4 NA TGTGCCAGCAGCACCTTCAGCGGGAGGGCCGGGACCCAGTACTTC CASSTFSGRAGTQYF
NA TRBJ2-2 TRBV7-3 NA TGTGCCAGCAGCTCGGGAGACACCGGGGAGCTGTTTTTT CASSSGDTGELFF
NA TRBJ2-1 TRBV19 NA TGTGCCAGTAGTAACTGGCGAGGCGGTAACACTGAGCAGTTCTTC CASSNWRGGNTEQFF
TRBD2 TRBJ2-7 TRBV14 NA TGTGCCAGCAGCCGAGCGGGAGGGCCATACGAGCAGTACTTC CASSRAGGPYEQYF
NA TRBJ2-7 TRBV7-9 NA TGTGCCAGCACCCTTGAGGGCAGCTCCTACGAGCAGTACTTC CASTLEGSSYEQYF
NA TRBJ2-5 TRBV29-1 NA TGCAGCGTCTGGTTCTTCACTGGCTGGAGGGACCAAGAGACCCAGTACTTC CSVWFFTGWRDQETQYF
TRBD2 TRBJ2-5 TRBV19 NA TGTGCCAGTAGTATAGAGCCGGGACTAGTCGGGGAGACCCAGTACTTC CASSIEPGLVGETQYF
NA TRBJ1-3 TRBV11-2 NA TGTGCCAGCAGCTCGGGACACTCCTCTGGAAACACCATATATTTT CASSSGHSSGNTIYF
NA TRBJ2-1 TRBV29-1 NA TGCAGCGCTATACTAGCCAAGCATTACAATGAGCAGTTCTTC CSAILAKHYNEQFF
NA TRBJ2-7 TRBV5-1 NA TGCGCCAGCAGCTCGGGTGGGGGGTCCTACGAGCAGTACTTC CASSSGGGSYEQYF
NA TRBJ2-5 TRBV6-6 NA TGTGCCAGCTCCACCAGGGGCGGAGAGACCCAGTACTTC CASSTRGGETQYF
TRBD1 TRBJ2-7 TRBV18 NA TGTGCCAGCTCATCAGGGGACAGGGGAATTTACGAGCAGTACTTC CASSSGDRGIYEQYF
NA TRBJ1-1 TRBV5-6 NA TGTGCCAGCAGCTTTTCCCCCTGGGCGAACACTGAAGCTTTCTTT CASSFSPWANTEAFF
TRBD2 TRBJ2-3 TRBV6-5 NA TGTGCCAGCAGCCAACTAGCGGGAAGGACAGATACGCAGTATTTT CASSQLAGRTDTQYF
NA TRBJ1-1 TRBV14 NA TGTGCCAGCAGCCAAGTTGGGGCAGGGACTTGGGTGAACACTGAAGCTTTCTTT CASSQVGAGTWVNTEAFF
TRBD2 TRBJ2-1 TRBV6-5 NA TGTGCCACCTCCCCCCCGGGAGGTCTAGGAAATGAGCAGTTCTTC CATSPPGGLGNEQFF
NA TRBJ2-5 TRBV28 NA TGTGCCAGCCGAGTGGGGAGGGAGACCCAGTACTTC CASRVGRETQYF
TRBD1 TRBJ2-7 TRBV6-5 NA TGTGCCAGCAGCCGGGGGACAGGGGGCCCTTACGAGCAGTACTTC CASSRGTGGPYEQYF
NA TRBJ1-5 TRBV5-5 NA TGTGCCAGCAGCCCGGAACAAGGGGTAGTTGGCAATCAGCCCCAGCATTTT CASSPEQGVVGNQPQHF
TRBD2 TRBJ2-1 TRBV5-4 NA TGTGCCAGCAGCCACGGGACTAGCGGGCCCAGCTCCTACAATGAGCAGTTCTTC CASSHGTSGPSSYNEQFF
NA TRBJ2-7 TRBV13 NA TGTGCCAGCAGCTCCCGTTCGAGAGAGCAGTACTTC CASSSRSREQYF
NA TRBJ1-5 TRBV19 NA TGTGCCAGCCGTCGGGGGGCGAGTAGCAATCAGCCCCAGCATTTT CASRRGASSNQPQHF
NA TRBJ2-7 TRBV9 NA TGTGCCAGCAGCGTAGAGCCTAATGTCGACGAGCAGTACTTC CASSVEPNVDEQYF
NA TRBJ2-5 TRBV28 NA TGTGCCAGCAGTTTTCGCGGAGGGCTCGGGGAGACCCAGTACTTC CASSFRGGLGETQYF
TRBD2 TRBJ2-1 TRBV15 NA TGTGCCACCAGCGTCGGGACTAGCGCCTACAATGAGCAGTTCTTC CATSVGTSAYNEQFF
NA TRBJ2-3 TRBV5-1 NA TGCGCCAACCACAGGTCCCACCAGTATTTT CANHRSHQYF
TRBD1 TRBJ1-2 TRBV19 NA TGTGCCAGTACCAATCCCGGGACAGGGCGGTGGGGGAATGGCTACACCTTC CASTNPGTGRWGNGYTF
TRBD1 TRBJ2-7 TRBV19 NA TGTGCCAGTAGTATTGGGACAGGGACCTACGAGCAGTACTTC CASSIGTGTYEQYF
TRBD1 TRBJ1-1 TRBV4-3 NA TGCGCCAGCAGCCAAGATAGGCAGGGGGTAGGGCACACTGAAGCTTTCTTT CASSQDRQGVGHTEAFF
TRBD1 TRBJ2-1 TRBV5-1 NA TGCGCCAGCAGCTTGGCCGGCTCGGACAGGGGGCTATCCCCGTACAATGAGCAGTTCTTC CASSLAGSDRGLSPYNEQFF
NA TRBJ1-1 TRBV13 NA TGTGCCAGCAGCTTAGGGAGCTCTGAAGCTTTCTTT CASSLGSSEAFF
TRBD2 TRBJ2-1 TRBV28 once TGTGCCAGCAGTCCCGTAGCGGGAGTCACCTACAATGAGCAGTTCTTC CASSPVAGVTYNEQFF
TRBD1 TRBJ1-2 TRBV7-9 NA TGTGCCAGCAGCCCCGGACAGGGAGTCGGCAGGGACTATGGCTACACCTTC CASSPGQGVGRDYGYTF
TRBD1 TRBJ1-1 TRBV18 once TGTGCCAGCTCACCACTGCCGACAGGGGGGAGCACTGAAGCTTTCTTT CASSPLPTGGSTEAFF
NA TRBJ1-1 TRBV7-9 NA TGTGCCAGCAGACCTGGGGGCTTCACTGAAGCTTTCTTT CASRPGGFTEAFF
NA TRBJ1-2 TRBV29-1 NA TGCAGCGTTGAAGGAGTGAACTATGGCTACACCTTC CSVEGVNYGYTF
TRBD2 TRBJ2-1 TRBV7-9 NA TGTGCCAGCAGCCCAAAGGCGGGAGTCGGGCAGTTCTTC CASSPKAGVGQFF
TRBD2 TRBJ2-4 TRBV5-1 NA TGCGCCAGCAGCTTGGCCTTGGGAGGGGATCCGAGGTACTTC CASSLALGGDPRYF
NA TRBJ1-4 TRBV7-8 NA TGTGCCAGCAGCCCAGGATGGGGGGCTAATGAAAAACTGTTTTTT CASSPGWGANEKLFF
NA TRBJ1-2 TRBV6-1 NA TGTGCCAGCAGTTGGGGCGGCTACACCTTC CASSWGGYTF
TRBD2 TRBJ2-2 TRBV4-1 NA TGCGCCAGCAGGGTGGGAGTAGCGGGAGGTAGACACGGGGAGCTGTTTTTT CASRVGVAGGRHGELFF
NA TRBJ2-7 TRBV29-1 NA TGCAGCGTTGAAGAAGCCGGGATAAGCTCCTACGAGCAGTACTTC CSVEEAGISSYEQYF
TRBD1 TRBJ2-1 TRBV28 NA TGTGCCAGCAGAACTCCGGGACAGACAATCAATGAGCAGTTCTTC CASRTPGQTINEQFF